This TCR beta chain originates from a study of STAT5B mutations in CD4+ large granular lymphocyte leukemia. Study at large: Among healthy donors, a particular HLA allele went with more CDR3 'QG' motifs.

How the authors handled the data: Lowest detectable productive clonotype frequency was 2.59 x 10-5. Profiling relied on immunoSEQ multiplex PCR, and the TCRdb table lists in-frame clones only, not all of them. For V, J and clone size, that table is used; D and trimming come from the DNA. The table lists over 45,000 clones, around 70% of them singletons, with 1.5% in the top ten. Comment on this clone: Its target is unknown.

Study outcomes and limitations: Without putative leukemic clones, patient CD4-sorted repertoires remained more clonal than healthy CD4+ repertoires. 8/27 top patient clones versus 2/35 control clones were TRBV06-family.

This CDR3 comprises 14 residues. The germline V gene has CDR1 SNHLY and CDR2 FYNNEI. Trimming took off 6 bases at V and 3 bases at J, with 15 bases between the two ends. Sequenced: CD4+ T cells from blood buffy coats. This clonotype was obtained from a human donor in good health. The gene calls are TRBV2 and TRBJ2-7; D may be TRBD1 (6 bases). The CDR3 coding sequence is TGTGCCAGCAGCGACCCCCGACAGGTCTACGAGCAGTACTTC. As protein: CASSDPRQVYEQYF.